A selection of T cell receptor beta chains follows, all from one sample in a study of graft-versus-host responses after intestinal transplantation. Only in-frame clones appear in the TCRdb table, and some are missing; sequencing was by immunoSEQ multiplex PCR. The data contain some 130,000 clones, more than 80% of them singletons. No cognate antigen is known for these TCRs. Sample: unstimulated CD4+ T cells sorted from spleen or lymph node cells, taken before intestinal transplant. The receptors originated from a human donor who received an intestinal transplant. CDR3s include the opening cysteine and the closing phenylalanine or tryptophan. Each record gives: V gene, J gene, D gene, clone size, CDR3 protein, CDR3 DNA. The D gene is left open where the match is weak. Rows give clone size only sometimes, using once, few, many, or a class for an expanded clone.

v_gene: TRBV6-1
j_gene: TRBJ2-3
d_gene: TRBD2
abundance: -
CDR3aa: CASRWRLAEADTQYF
CDR3nt: TGTGCCAGCAGGTGGAGACTAGCAGAAGCCGATACGCAGTATTTT

v_gene: TRBV18
j_gene: TRBJ1-2
d_gene: -
abundance: -
CDR3aa: CASSPPLAGDGYTF
CDR3nt: TGTGCCAGCTCACCACCCCTGGCAGGGGACGGCTACACCTTC

v_gene: TRBV19
j_gene: TRBJ1-2
d_gene: TRBD1
abundance: -
CDR3aa: CASSMDRSGYTF
CDR3nt: TGTGCCAGTAGTATGGACAGGAGTGGCTACACCTTC

v_gene: TRBV4-2
j_gene: TRBJ1-2
d_gene: TRBD1
abundance: -
CDR3aa: CASSQGETGGYTF
CDR3nt: TGTGCCAGCAGCCAAGGAGAGACAGGGGGCTACACCTTC

v_gene: TRBV15
j_gene: TRBJ2-1
d_gene: TRBD1
abundance: -
CDR3aa: CATSRDRGGWYNEQFF
CDR3nt: TGTGCCACCAGCAGAGATCGAGGGGGCTGGTACAATGAGCAGTTCTTC

v_gene: TRBV9
j_gene: TRBJ1-6
d_gene: TRBD1
abundance: -
CDR3aa: CASSVVGTGASPLHF
CDR3nt: TGTGCCAGCAGCGTAGTAGGGACAGGGGCTTCACCCCTCCACTTT

v_gene: TRBV5-1
j_gene: TRBJ2-1
d_gene: -
abundance: -
CDR3aa: CASSLEVGRSYNEQFF
CDR3nt: TGCGCCAGCAGCTTGGAGGTGGGGCGCTCCTACAATGAGCAGTTCTTC

v_gene: TRBV7-9
j_gene: TRBJ2-5
d_gene: -
abundance: -
CDR3aa: CASSLFSNPQETQYF
CDR3nt: TGTGCCAGCAGCTTATTTAGCAATCCTCAAGAGACCCAGTACTTC

v_gene: TRBV5-4
j_gene: TRBJ2-5
d_gene: TRBD2
abundance: -
CDR3aa: CASSMASGGRQETQYF
CDR3nt: TGTGCCAGCAGCATGGCTAGCGGGGGCCGACAAGAGACCCAGTACTTC

v_gene: TRBV5-4
j_gene: TRBJ2-1
d_gene: TRBD2
abundance: -
CDR3aa: CASSSGTTQSRQFF
CDR3nt: TGTGCCAGCAGCTCCGGGACTACCCAAAGTAGGCAGTTCTTC

v_gene: TRBV18
j_gene: TRBJ1-5
d_gene: TRBD1
abundance: -
CDR3aa: CASSPETGAYSNQPQHF
CDR3nt: TGTGCCAGCTCACCAGAGACAGGGGCCTATAGCAATCAGCCCCAGCATTTT

v_gene: TRBV11-3
j_gene: TRBJ2-3
d_gene: -
abundance: -
CDR3aa: CASSLGGTSTDTQYF
CDR3nt: TGTGCCAGCAGCTTAGGAGGCACTAGCACAGATACGCAGTATTTT

v_gene: TRBV19
j_gene: TRBJ2-7
d_gene: -
abundance: -
CDR3aa: CASSIEVGGTYEQYF
CDR3nt: TGTGCCAGTAGTATAGAGGTAGGGGGAACCTACGAGCAGTACTTC

v_gene: TRBV4-1
j_gene: TRBJ1-2
d_gene: TRBD1
abundance: -
CDR3aa: CASSLIAGTGLGYTF
CDR3nt: TGCGCCAGCAGCCTCATAGCCGGGACAGGCTTAGGCTACACCTTC

v_gene: TRBV21-1
j_gene: TRBJ2-7
d_gene: -
abundance: -
CDR3aa: CASSKDGGLLSYEQYF
CDR3nt: TGTGCCAGCAGCAAAGATGGAGGGTTACTCTCCTACGAGCAGTACTTC

v_gene: TRBV19
j_gene: TRBJ1-2
d_gene: -
abundance: -
CDR3aa: CASSRSSNYGYTF
CDR3nt: TGTGCCAGTAGCAGATCCTCTAACTATGGCTACACCTTC

v_gene: TRBV4-1
j_gene: TRBJ1-4
d_gene: TRBD1
abundance: -
CDR3aa: CASSPGGREEKLFF
CDR3nt: TGCGCCAGCAGCCCAGGGGGCAGGGAAGAAAAACTGTTTTTT

v_gene: TRBV18
j_gene: TRBJ2-1
d_gene: -
abundance: -
CDR3aa: CASSPGRSSYNEQFF
CDR3nt: TGTGCCAGCTCACCAGGCAGGAGCTCCTACAATGAGCAGTTCTTC

v_gene: TRBV5-1
j_gene: TRBJ1-5
d_gene: -
abundance: -
CDR3aa: CASSPGPEGQPQHF
CDR3nt: TGCGCCAGCAGCCCTGGGCCTGAGGGTCAGCCCCAGCATTTT

v_gene: TRBV18
j_gene: TRBJ2-5
d_gene: -
abundance: -
CDR3aa: CASSPHEGGETQYF
CDR3nt: TGTGCCAGCTCACCACACGAGGGGGGGGAGACCCAGTACTTC

v_gene: TRBV19
j_gene: TRBJ1-2
d_gene: -
abundance: once
CDR3aa: CASSIVRGLDYGYTF
CDR3nt: TGTGCCAGTAGTATTGTCCGGGGGCTGGACTATGGCTACACCTTC

v_gene: TRBV5-1
j_gene: TRBJ1-4
d_gene: -
abundance: -
CDR3aa: CASSFLGNEKLFF
CDR3nt: TGCGCCAGCAGCTTTCTGGGGAATGAAAAACTGTTTTTT

v_gene: TRBV7-9
j_gene: TRBJ2-7
d_gene: TRBD1
abundance: -
CDR3aa: CASSLDGTGFEEQYF
CDR3nt: TGTGCCAGCAGCCTAGACGGGACAGGCTTTGAGGAGCAGTACTTC

v_gene: TRBV29-1
j_gene: TRBJ2-4
d_gene: -
abundance: -
CDR3aa: CSVGESKNIQYF
CDR3nt: TGCAGCGTTGGAGAGTCCAAAAACATTCAGTACTTC

v_gene: TRBV4-2
j_gene: TRBJ1-2
d_gene: -
abundance: -
CDR3aa: CASSQDFGANYGYTF
CDR3nt: TGTGCCAGCAGCCAAGATTTCGGCGCCAACTATGGCTACACCTTC

v_gene: TRBV12-5
j_gene: TRBJ2-2
d_gene: -
abundance: -
CDR3aa: CAGRPGNTGELFF
CDR3nt: TGTGCTGGGAGACCAGGGAACACCGGGGAGCTGTTTTTT

v_gene: TRBV7-2
j_gene: TRBJ1-5
d_gene: TRBD1
abundance: -
CDR3aa: CASSSQGAEQPQHF
CDR3nt: TGTGCCAGCAGCTCACAGGGGGCTGAGCAGCCCCAGCATTTT

v_gene: TRBV27
j_gene: TRBJ1-1
d_gene: -
abundance: -
CDR3aa: CASSGHFPPGNTEAFF
CDR3nt: TGTGCCAGCTCGGGACATTTCCCCCCTGGGAACACTGAAGCTTTCTTT

v_gene: TRBV5-1
j_gene: TRBJ2-3
d_gene: TRBD1
abundance: -
CDR3aa: CASSRDRGNTDTQYF
CDR3nt: TGCGCCAGCAGCAGGGACAGGGGGAACACAGATACGCAGTATTTT

v_gene: TRBV5-1
j_gene: TRBJ1-2
d_gene: -
abundance: -
CDR3aa: CASSLSGTLFNYGYTF
CDR3nt: TGCGCCAGCAGCTTGTCGGGGACCCTATTTAACTATGGCTACACCTTC

v_gene: TRBV27
j_gene: TRBJ2-7
d_gene: -
abundance: -
CDR3aa: CASSLSGVPYEQYF
CDR3nt: TGTGCCAGCAGTTTATCGGGGGTCCCCTACGAGCAGTACTTC

v_gene: TRBV5-1
j_gene: TRBJ2-3
d_gene: -
abundance: -
CDR3aa: CASSLQRFPKGADTQYF
CDR3nt: TGCGCCAGCAGCCTCCAGCGGTTCCCGAAGGGAGCAGATACGCAGTATTTT

v_gene: TRBV9
j_gene: TRBJ2-5
d_gene: -
abundance: once
CDR3aa: CASSVGTNKETQYF
CDR3nt: TGTGCCAGCAGCGTAGGGACCAACAAAGAGACCCAGTACTTC

v_gene: TRBV27
j_gene: TRBJ2-5
d_gene: -
abundance: -
CDR3aa: CASSIQGQETQYF
CDR3nt: TGTGCCAGCAGTATACAGGGACAAGAGACCCAGTACTTC

v_gene: TRBV7-2
j_gene: TRBJ2-3
d_gene: -
abundance: -
CDR3aa: CASSSRGDTDTQYF
CDR3nt: TGTGCCAGCAGCTCGAGAGGGGACACAGATACGCAGTATTTT

v_gene: TRBV5-5
j_gene: TRBJ2-7
d_gene: -
abundance: -
CDR3aa: CASSLSPGANEQYF
CDR3nt: TGTGCCAGCAGCTTGAGCCCGGGGGCTAACGAGCAGTACTTC

v_gene: TRBV18
j_gene: TRBJ2-5
d_gene: TRBD2
abundance: -
CDR3aa: CASSRTSGGNQETQYF
CDR3nt: TGTGCCAGCTCACGAACTAGCGGGGGGAACCAAGAGACCCAGTACTTC

v_gene: TRBV2
j_gene: TRBJ1-6
d_gene: TRBD1
abundance: -
CDR3aa: CASSIGQGNSPLHF
CDR3nt: TGTGCCAGCAGTATAGGACAGGGGAATTCACCCCTCCACTTT

v_gene: TRBV7-2
j_gene: TRBJ1-1
d_gene: -
abundance: -
CDR3aa: CASSLDGLNTEAFF
CDR3nt: TGTGCCAGCAGCTTAGACGGACTGAACACTGAAGCTTTCTTT

v_gene: TRBV5-6
j_gene: TRBJ1-4
d_gene: -
abundance: -
CDR3aa: CASSFGNEKLFF
CDR3nt: TGTGCCAGCAGCTTCGGGAATGAAAAACTGTTTTTT

v_gene: TRBV6-1
j_gene: TRBJ1-1
d_gene: -
abundance: -
CDR3aa: CASTNRENTEAFF
CDR3nt: TGTGCCAGCACCAACAGGGAGAACACTGAAGCTTTCTTT

v_gene: TRBV5-1
j_gene: TRBJ1-5
d_gene: TRBD1
abundance: -
CDR3aa: CASSRTGQSGNQPQHF
CDR3nt: TGCGCCAGCAGCCGAACGGGACAGTCAGGCAATCAGCCCCAGCATTTT

v_gene: TRBV18
j_gene: TRBJ1-3
d_gene: TRBD1
abundance: -
CDR3aa: CASSLSDRFVGNTIYF
CDR3nt: TGTGCCAGCTCACTTTCGGACAGGTTCGTCGGAAACACCATATATTTT

v_gene: TRBV15
j_gene: TRBJ2-1
d_gene: -
abundance: -
CDR3aa: CATSRARVINEQFF
CDR3nt: TGTGCCACCAGCAGAGCCCGGGTCATCAATGAGCAGTTCTTC

v_gene: TRBV2
j_gene: TRBJ1-5
d_gene: -
abundance: -
CDR3aa: CASSLYERGQPQHF
CDR3nt: TGTGCCAGCAGCTTGTACGAGAGGGGTCAGCCCCAGCATTTT

v_gene: TRBV2
j_gene: TRBJ1-1
d_gene: TRBD1
abundance: -
CDR3aa: CASYRGRTEAFF
CDR3nt: TGTGCCAGCTACAGGGGGCGCACTGAAGCTTTCTTT

v_gene: TRBV5-6
j_gene: TRBJ2-4
d_gene: TRBD2
abundance: -
CDR3aa: CASSSPGLDNIQYF
CDR3nt: TGTGCCAGCAGCTCGCCGGGACTAGATAACATTCAGTACTTC

v_gene: TRBV18
j_gene: TRBJ1-2
d_gene: -
abundance: -
CDR3aa: CASSSSSGSMGGYTF
CDR3nt: TGTGCCAGCTCATCTTCATCCGGGTCGATGGGAGGCTACACCTTC

v_gene: TRBV11-2
j_gene: TRBJ2-3
d_gene: -
abundance: -
CDR3aa: CASSLGDTQYF
CDR3nt: TGTGCTAGCAGCTTAGGAGATACGCAGTATTTT

v_gene: TRBV2
j_gene: TRBJ2-7
d_gene: TRBD1
abundance: -
CDR3aa: CASSRDSLVMQQYF
CDR3nt: TGTGCCAGCAGTAGGGACAGCCTTGTTATGCAGCAGTACTTC

v_gene: TRBV5-1
j_gene: TRBJ1-1
d_gene: -
abundance: once
CDR3aa: CASSLSRDTEAFF
CDR3nt: TGCGCCAGCAGCTTGTCGAGGGACACTGAAGCTTTCTTT

v_gene: TRBV4-1
j_gene: TRBJ2-2
d_gene: -
abundance: -
CDR3aa: CASSQEDRTGELFF
CDR3nt: TGCGCCAGCAGCCAAGAGGACCGCACCGGGGAGCTGTTTTTT

v_gene: TRBV7-9
j_gene: TRBJ1-1
d_gene: -
abundance: few
CDR3aa: CASSLGGGAEAFF
CDR3nt: TGTGCCAGCAGCTTAGGGGGCGGGGCTGAAGCTTTCTTT

v_gene: TRBV19
j_gene: TRBJ2-1
d_gene: -
abundance: once
CDR3aa: CASSSRVSYNEQFF
CDR3nt: TGTGCCAGTAGTAGCCGGGTCTCCTACAATGAGCAGTTCTTC

v_gene: TRBV6-8
j_gene: TRBJ1-6
d_gene: -
abundance: -
CDR3aa: CASRGPGNNSPLHF
CDR3nt: TGTGCCAGCAGGGGACCGGGAAATAATTCACCCCTCCACTTT

v_gene: TRBV2
j_gene: TRBJ2-1
d_gene: -
abundance: -
CDR3aa: CASRGTEQFF
CDR3nt: TGTGCCAGCAGGGGGACAGAGCAGTTCTTC

v_gene: TRBV2
j_gene: TRBJ1-5
d_gene: -
abundance: -
CDR3aa: CASSVGREVQPQHF
CDR3nt: TGTGCCAGCAGTGTGGGCAGGGAGGTTCAGCCCCAGCATTTT